The T cell receptor beta chain under discussion was sequenced for a study of OX40 agonist ivuxolimab in advanced cancers. General observations from the study: With doses of 0.1 to 3.0 mg/kg, CD4+ and CD8+ blood T cells had undergone clonal expansion by week 6.

Clones were read by immunoSEQ multiplex PCR, and TCRdb kept only the in-frame ones, dropping some. The sample holds roughly 80,000 clones, over 75% seen once. On this clone: Its antigen is as yet unknown.

This CDR3 is 16 amino acids long. The V gene lost 0 bases and the J gene lost 4 bases, with 16 bases spanning the gap. Germline CDR1 SGHRS, CDR2 YFSETQ. Sequenced here: CD4+ or CD8+ T cells sorted from blood, sampled in a trial of the OX40 agonist ivuxolimab. The source of this sequence is an adult with an advanced solid tumor such as melanoma, head and neck, liver or kidney cancer. This chain connects TRBV5-1 to TRBJ2-5, with TRBD1 as a possible D gene (5 bases). CDR3 region: CASSLAPAGLGETQYF. CDR3 bases: TGCGCCAGCAGCTTGGCCCCGGCAGGGTTGGGAGAGACCCAGTACTTC.